What follows is one TCR beta chain and its context. These data originate in a study of blood T cell repertoires in COVID-19. Study in general: COVID-19 samples collected from the United States, Italy and Spain covered acute and convalescent phases. From T cells, B-cell-depleted T cells, or PBMCs came the material, which was cDNA or gDNA.

CDR1 and CDR2 from the germline V gene are SNHLY and FYNNEI. This CDR3 spans 15 amino acids. The V end was cut by 4 bases, the J end by 8 bases, with 17 bases between. How the authors handled the data: Reference gene primers were amplified, and this amplification served to estimate nucleated cell counts. The protocol was immunoSEQ multiplex PCR, while the TCRdb copy is restricted to in-frame clones and leaves out a portion. From that table come the V and J calls and clone size; the DNA was used to work out D and trimming. The table has approximately 270,000 clones, about 89% seen once. The material sequenced was peripheral blood. V gene TRBV2 combines with J gene TRBJ1-4; the D is unclear. The receptor was isolated from a man in his fifties with acute or convalescent COVID-19. The CDR3 DNA reads as TGTGCCAGCAGTGCCTCCGGGCCCCGAGGGGAAAAACTGTTTTTT. This translates into CASSASGPRGEKLFF.